This entry features one TCR beta chain sequence. This record belongs to a study of CD8+CD57+ T cells in acquired aplastic anemia. This CDR3 is built from 14 residues. Germline CDR1 SNHLY, CDR2 FYNNEI. V was shortened by 7 bases and J by 4 bases, with 14 bases between the two germline ends. For sequencing, patients were chosen who had shown expansion of CD8+CD57+ cells by flow cytometry. Receipt of therapy had not occurred in any patient by the time of blood sampling. Profiles of TCR beta VDJ and CDR3 were generated from a genomic DNA template. In TCRdb, the reads were re-called with MiXCR into one record per CDR3 protein. The sample consists of 300,000 or so distinct CDR3 sequences, 56% of them appearing once.

This sequence joins TRBV2 and TRBJ1-5; tentative D call: TRBD1 (6 bases). Input material: sorted CD4+, CD8+, or CD8+CD57+ T cells (not recorded which) from PBMCs. This sequence originates from a human donor with aplastic anemia. The CDR3 region has the DNA TGTGCCAGCACCGGAAGTCAGGGGAATCAGCCCCAGCATTTT. It translates to CASTGSQGNQPQHF.